The rows below give T cell receptor beta chains drawn from one sample of a study of cytomegalovirus exposure and HLA in healthy donors. Sequencing was performed with immunoSEQ multiplex PCR; in TCRdb, only in-frame clones are kept and a portion is missing. This sample contains about 130,000 clones. What was sequenced was PBMCs. The receptors were gathered from a man between 18 and 29 years old in good health and CMV-seronegative. CDR3s include the opening cysteine and the closing phenylalanine or tryptophan. The order of the fields is V gene, J gene, D gene, CDR3 DNA, CDR3 protein. The D gene is left open where the match is weak.

v_gene: TRBV4-2
j_gene: TRBJ1-2
d_gene: .
CDR3nt: TGTGCCAGCAGCCAAGTAGGGCGGGGGGGCTCGGACTATGGCTACACCTTC
CDR3aa: CASSQVGRGGSDYGYTF

v_gene: TRBV14
j_gene: TRBJ2-5
d_gene: TRBD2
CDR3nt: TGTGCCAGCAGCCAAGAGTTTTTAGCGGGGGGGATGACCCAGTACTTC
CDR3aa: CASSQEFLAGGMTQYF

v_gene: TRBV14
j_gene: TRBJ1-1
d_gene: .
CDR3nt: TGTGCCAGCAGCCAACTAGACAGAAAAGAAGCTTTCTTT
CDR3aa: CASSQLDRKEAFF

v_gene: TRBV5-1
j_gene: TRBJ1-1
d_gene: TRBD1
CDR3nt: TGCGCCAGCAGCTTGGCTGGGACAGGGGGAAGGAGAGCTTTCTTT
CDR3aa: CASSLAGTGGRRAFF

v_gene: TRBV4-3
j_gene: TRBJ2-7
d_gene: TRBD1
CDR3nt: TGCGCCAGCAGCCAACCGGGACAGGGGATAGTCGAGCAGTACTTC
CDR3aa: CASSQPGQGIVEQYF

v_gene: TRBV11-2
j_gene: TRBJ2-7
d_gene: .
CDR3nt: TGTGCCAGCAGCTTAGACAGGGTTTCCTACGAGCAGTACTTC
CDR3aa: CASSLDRVSYEQYF

v_gene: TRBV27
j_gene: TRBJ2-2
d_gene: .
CDR3nt: TGTGCCACCTGGACAGAGGACACCGGGGAGCTGTTTTTT
CDR3aa: CATWTEDTGELFF

v_gene: TRBV18
j_gene: TRBJ1-3
d_gene: TRBD1
CDR3nt: TGTGCCAGCTCACCCCCAGACAGGGCTGGAAACACCATATATTTT
CDR3aa: CASSPPDRAGNTIYF

v_gene: TRBV28
j_gene: TRBJ2-5
d_gene: .
CDR3nt: TGTGCCAGCAGAAAGGGGGGGCAAGAGACCCAGTACTTC
CDR3aa: CASRKGGQETQYF

v_gene: TRBV9
j_gene: TRBJ2-3
d_gene: TRBD1
CDR3nt: TGTGCCAGCAGCGCGGGACAGGCGGATACGCAGTATTTT
CDR3aa: CASSAGQADTQYF

v_gene: TRBV4-2
j_gene: TRBJ2-2
d_gene: TRBD2
CDR3nt: TGTGCCAGCAGCCAAGATGGGGAGGAGACTAGCGGGAGTAGAGGGGAGCTGTTTTTT
CDR3aa: CASSQDGEETSGSRGELFF

v_gene: TRBV10-3
j_gene: TRBJ1-3
d_gene: .
CDR3nt: TGTGCCATCGGGGCAGGTGGCTCTGGAAACACCATATATTTT
CDR3aa: CAIGAGGSGNTIYF

v_gene: TRBV11-2
j_gene: TRBJ2-5
d_gene: TRBD2
CDR3nt: TGTGCCAGCAGCCCCGGGACTAGCGGGGGGTATAGGGAGACCCAGTACTTC
CDR3aa: CASSPGTSGGYRETQYF

v_gene: TRBV25-1
j_gene: TRBJ2-7
d_gene: TRBD1
CDR3nt: TGTGCCAGCAGTGAACCGGGACAGGGGGCTTACGAGCAGTACTTC
CDR3aa: CASSEPGQGAYEQYF

v_gene: TRBV14
j_gene: TRBJ2-7
d_gene: .
CDR3nt: TGTGCCAGCAGTTCAGGACTTAACTACGAGCAGTACTTC
CDR3aa: CASSSGLNYEQYF

v_gene: TRBV28
j_gene: TRBJ2-3
d_gene: TRBD2
CDR3nt: TGTGCCAGCAGACGGGAGGTTGGTACGCAGTATTTT
CDR3aa: CASRREVGTQYF

v_gene: TRBV5-1
j_gene: TRBJ2-2
d_gene: .
CDR3nt: TGCGCCAGCAGCTTGGAGGTCCTCCACAGGGAACCTCAACTGAGGAACACCGGGGAGCTGTTTTTT
CDR3aa: CASSLEVLHREPQLRNTGELFF

v_gene: TRBV28
j_gene: TRBJ2-3
d_gene: TRBD1
CDR3nt: TGTGCCAGCAAGCTCAGGGGGAGTCAAGCAGATACGCAGTATTTT
CDR3aa: CASKLRGSQADTQYF

v_gene: TRBV10-3
j_gene: TRBJ1-4
d_gene: .
CDR3nt: TGTGCCATCAGGACCGGGTTCCCGGCTAATGAAAAACTGTTTTTT
CDR3aa: CAIRTGFPANEKLFF

v_gene: TRBV11-2
j_gene: TRBJ2-3
d_gene: TRBD1
CDR3nt: TGTGCCAGCAGCTTAGGACAGGGCCCCACAGATACGCAGTATTTT
CDR3aa: CASSLGQGPTDTQYF

v_gene: TRBV4-1
j_gene: TRBJ2-1
d_gene: TRBD1
CDR3nt: TGCGCCAGCAGCCAGGCCGGGACAGGGTTATGGAATGAGCAGTTCTTC
CDR3aa: CASSQAGTGLWNEQFF

v_gene: TRBV6-1
j_gene: TRBJ2-7
d_gene: TRBD1
CDR3nt: TGTGCCAGCCGACGGGACAGCTTACACGAGCAGTACTTC
CDR3aa: CASRRDSLHEQYF

v_gene: TRBV7-2
j_gene: TRBJ2-7
d_gene: .
CDR3nt: TGTGCCAGCAGCTTATTACAGGAACGATACGAGCAGTACTTC
CDR3aa: CASSLLQERYEQYF

v_gene: TRBV6-5
j_gene: TRBJ1-2
d_gene: .
CDR3nt: TGTGCCAGCAGTTACGATTGGCGGACAGACTATGGCTACACCTTC
CDR3aa: CASSYDWRTDYGYTF

v_gene: TRBV27
j_gene: TRBJ1-4
d_gene: .
CDR3nt: TGTGCCAGCAGCGAGTTTGCAACTAATGAAAAACTGTTTTTT
CDR3aa: CASSEFATNEKLFF

v_gene: TRBV6-4
j_gene: TRBJ2-7
d_gene: TRBD2
CDR3nt: TGTGCCAGCAGTGAATTTGCGGGGGGTGGAGAGCAGTACTTC
CDR3aa: CASSEFAGGGEQYF

v_gene: TRBV7-3
j_gene: TRBJ1-5
d_gene: .
CDR3nt: TGTGCCAGCAGCGCCCGCACCCCAGTCCATTTT
CDR3aa: CASSARTPVHF

v_gene: TRBV14
j_gene: TRBJ2-7
d_gene: .
CDR3nt: TGTGCCAGCAGCCTCCTATACGAGCAGTACTTC
CDR3aa: CASSLLYEQYF

v_gene: TRBV10-3
j_gene: TRBJ1-3
d_gene: .
CDR3nt: TGTGCCACGTTGGCAAAAGCTGGAAACACCATATATTTT
CDR3aa: CATLAKAGNTIYF

v_gene: TRBV6-5
j_gene: TRBJ1-1
d_gene: .
CDR3nt: TGTGCCGCGCTAGGGGGTACTGAAGCTTTCTTT
CDR3aa: CAALGGTEAFF

v_gene: TRBV5-1
j_gene: TRBJ2-5
d_gene: TRBD2
CDR3nt: TGCGCCAGCAGCTCATTAGCGGGAGGACGACAAGAGACCCAGTACTTC
CDR3aa: CASSSLAGGRQETQYF

v_gene: TRBV5-6
j_gene: TRBJ2-1
d_gene: .
CDR3nt: TGTGCCAGCAGCTCGCGTATAACGACGGAGGAGCAGTTCTTC
CDR3aa: CASSSRITTEEQFF

v_gene: TRBV10-3
j_gene: TRBJ2-1
d_gene: .
CDR3nt: TGTGCCATCAGTGAGACAGGTTTCGATGAGCAGTTCTTC
CDR3aa: CAISETGFDEQFF

v_gene: TRBV27
j_gene: TRBJ1-5
d_gene: .
CDR3nt: TGTGCCAGCGGGCCAAGCAATCAGCCCCAGCATTTT
CDR3aa: CASGPSNQPQHF

v_gene: TRBV7-2
j_gene: TRBJ2-7
d_gene: TRBD1
CDR3nt: TGTGCCAGCAGCACCCGACAGGGGACCAAGTCGCCCGAGCAGTACTTC
CDR3aa: CASSTRQGTKSPEQYF

v_gene: TRBV30
j_gene: TRBJ1-1
d_gene: .
CDR3nt: TGTGCCTGGAGTGGGATAGGGGGAAACACTGAAGCTTTCTTT
CDR3aa: CAWSGIGGNTEAFF

v_gene: TRBV27
j_gene: TRBJ2-2
d_gene: .
CDR3nt: TGTGCCAGCAGGAGCCCCGGGGCCGGGGAGCTGTTTTTT
CDR3aa: CASRSPGAGELFF

v_gene: TRBV21-1
j_gene: TRBJ1-2
d_gene: .
CDR3nt: TGTGCCAGCAGTCTATTGGAGAGCGAGGGCTACACCTTC
CDR3aa: CASSLLESEGYTF

v_gene: TRBV28
j_gene: TRBJ1-2
d_gene: .
CDR3nt: TGTGCCAGCGGGGTCGTGGGGCCTGGCTACACCTTC
CDR3aa: CASGVVGPGYTF

v_gene: TRBV5-6
j_gene: TRBJ2-5
d_gene: .
CDR3nt: TGTGCCAGCAGCTTGGGAGTCATCGGGATCGGCGAGACCCAGTACTTC
CDR3aa: CASSLGVIGIGETQYF

v_gene: TRBV29-1
j_gene: TRBJ1-4
d_gene: .
CDR3nt: TGCAGCGTCGATACAGGGATCGGTGAAAAACTGTTTTTT
CDR3aa: CSVDTGIGEKLFF

v_gene: TRBV19
j_gene: TRBJ2-7
d_gene: TRBD2
CDR3nt: TGTGCCAGTAGTATCGAAGGGACTAGCGGTGACTTCTCCTACGAGCAGTACTTC
CDR3aa: CASSIEGTSGDFSYEQYF

v_gene: TRBV19
j_gene: TRBJ2-1
d_gene: TRBD2
CDR3nt: TGTGCCAGTAGTATAACTAGCGGGGGCGATGAGCAGTTCTTC
CDR3aa: CASSITSGGDEQFF

v_gene: TRBV5-6
j_gene: TRBJ1-2
d_gene: TRBD1
CDR3nt: TGTGCCAGCAGCTTGTTAGGGGGCGCGGGGGGCTACACCTTC
CDR3aa: CASSLLGGAGGYTF

v_gene: TRBV30
j_gene: TRBJ1-6
d_gene: .
CDR3nt: TGTGCCTGGAGTGGTCAAATTAATTCACCCCTCCACTTT
CDR3aa: CAWSGQINSPLHF

v_gene: TRBV29-1
j_gene: TRBJ2-7
d_gene: TRBD1
CDR3nt: TGCAGCGTCGCCCGGGACAGAGCCTACGAGCAGTACTTC
CDR3aa: CSVARDRAYEQYF

v_gene: TRBV11-3
j_gene: TRBJ2-3
d_gene: .
CDR3nt: TGTGCCAGCAGCTTAGATCAGGATACGCAGTATTTT
CDR3aa: CASSLDQDTQYF

v_gene: TRBV12-5
j_gene: TRBJ2-7
d_gene: .
CDR3nt: TGTGCTAGTGGCCGAACACGACTTGAGGCCTTC
CDR3aa: CASGRTRLEAF

v_gene: TRBV10-3
j_gene: TRBJ1-1
d_gene: TRBD1
CDR3nt: TGTGCCTCCACGACAGGGGGAGATAACACTGAAGCTTTCTTT
CDR3aa: CASTTGGDNTEAFF

v_gene: TRBV18
j_gene: TRBJ2-7
d_gene: .
CDR3nt: TGTGCCAGCTCACCGACCGGGGGAGACTACGAGCAGTACTTC
CDR3aa: CASSPTGGDYEQYF

v_gene: TRBV10-1
j_gene: TRBJ2-1
d_gene: .
CDR3nt: TGCGCCAGCAGTGCTGGGCCAGGGGTAAATGATGAGCAGTTCTTC
CDR3aa: CASSAGPGVNDEQFF

v_gene: TRBV28
j_gene: TRBJ1-4
d_gene: TRBD1
CDR3nt: TGTGCCAGCAGTACGGGACAGTTGGAGGGAAAACTGTTTTTT
CDR3aa: CASSTGQLEGKLFF

v_gene: TRBV5-1
j_gene: TRBJ1-2
d_gene: .
CDR3nt: TGCGCCAGCAGCTTGGATGGCTCGGGATATGGCTACACCTTC
CDR3aa: CASSLDGSGYGYTF

v_gene: TRBV9
j_gene: TRBJ2-4
d_gene: .
CDR3nt: TGTGCCAGCAGCGAGGGCAGGGCAGTCACCATTCAGTACTTC
CDR3aa: CASSEGRAVTIQYF

v_gene: TRBV30
j_gene: TRBJ2-7
d_gene: .
CDR3nt: TGTGCCTGGAGTACGGAGAACTCCTTCCGCGAGCAGTACTTC
CDR3aa: CAWSTENSFREQYF

v_gene: TRBV5-6
j_gene: TRBJ2-2
d_gene: .
CDR3nt: TGTGCCAGCAGCTTGGTCCCGGGTAGGGGCACCGGGGAGCTGTTTTTT
CDR3aa: CASSLVPGRGTGELFF

v_gene: TRBV5-1
j_gene: TRBJ2-3
d_gene: TRBD1
CDR3nt: TGCGCCAGCAGCTACGTAACGACAGGGATTAGCACAGATACGCAGTATTTT
CDR3aa: CASSYVTTGISTDTQYF

v_gene: TRBV5-3
j_gene: TRBJ2-7
d_gene: TRBD2
CDR3nt: TGTGCCAGAAGCCCAACTAGCGGGGGTAACCACGAGCAGTACTTC
CDR3aa: CARSPTSGGNHEQYF

v_gene: TRBV5-8
j_gene: TRBJ1-4
d_gene: .
CDR3nt: TGTGCCAGCAGCTTGGTAGGAGCCACAACTAATGAAAAACTGTTTTTT
CDR3aa: CASSLVGATTNEKLFF

v_gene: TRBV2
j_gene: TRBJ2-3
d_gene: .
CDR3nt: TGTGCCAGCAGCGAAAACACCTTAAAGAAGTATTTT
CDR3aa: CASSENTLKKYF